The 18 T cell receptor beta chains below all came from one sample that was sequenced in a study of Graves' ophthalmopathy and Graves' hyperthyroidism. Amplified material comprised TCR beta CDR3 regions derived from RNA transcripts. HTBI primers were employed in first-round RT-PCR, then a second-round multiplex PCR followed. TCRdb recomputed calls from the multiplex PCR reads with MiXCR, one row per CDR3 protein. The sample lists 500,000 to 600,000 distinct CDR3 sequences, just under 40% seen once, with 3.5% to 5% in the top ten. Material: peripheral blood or thyroid tissue (not recorded which). The source of these receptors is an adult man with Graves' hyperthyroidism.

This clonotype was counted ten times or more. The V call is TRBV9, the J call TRBJ1-5, with 9 bases matching TRBD1. The V segment lost 4 bases and the J segment 8 bases; nucleotides outside the gene matches: 7. This CDR3 is built from 14 residues. Per the germline V gene, CDR1 is SGDLS and CDR2 is YYNGEE. CDR3 protein: CASSTADRGEPQHF. CDR3 DNA: TGTGCCAGCAGCACAGCAGACAGGGGGGAGCCCCAGCATTTT.

This clonotype was observed at least ten times. V usage is TRBV7-8 and J usage is TRBJ1-1, with TRBD1 matching over 7 bases. Per germline, CDR1 SGHVS and CDR2 FQNEAQ. V shed 5 bases, J shed 4 bases, and the junction held 10 bases outside the gene matches. The CDR3 runs 15 residues. DNA for the CDR3: TGTGCCAGCAGCCCAAGGGACAGACGGGGCACTGAAGCTTTCTTT. Its protein is CASSPRDRRGTEAFF.

Concerning this clonotype itself: At one boundary the junction diverges from the germline segment, which might be a read error. This chain uses TRBV9 with TRBJ2-7; 7 bases match TRBD2. The CDR3 has 13 amino acids. Germline CDR1 is SGDLS and CDR2 is YYNGEE. DNA for the CDR3: TGTGCCAGCAGCTCAAACAGCGGGACGCGGGAGTTCTTC. Amino acids: CASSSNSGTREFF.

This chain uses TRBV5-8 with TRBJ2-6; D call uncertain. Trimming took off 0 bases at V and 3 bases at J, with 10 bases between the two ends. Germline V gives CDR1 SGHTS, CDR2 YDEGEE. The CDR3 extends over 16 amino acids. CDR3: CASSLEVVGGANVLTF. Written as DNA, the CDR3 is TGTGCCAGCAGCTTGGAGGTGGTGGGTGGGGCCAACGTCCTGACTTTC.

This clonotype came up many times. The chain uses TRBV19 and TRBJ1-3; D unclear. V was pared by 5 bases and J by 2 bases, with 7 bases between. This CDR3 region has 13 residues. The germline V gene has CDR1 LNHDA and CDR2 SQIVND (reference sequence). The CDR3 DNA is TGTGCCAGTAGTCCACAGCCTGGAAACACCATATATTTT. Translating gives CASSPQPGNTIYF.

There are many counts of this clonotype. The chain carries TRBV7-2 and TRBJ1-4, with 9 nucleotides matching TRBD1. This CDR3 region has 18 residues. Germline assignment: CDR1 SGHTA and CDR2 FQGNSA. With 5 bases clipped from V and 7 bases from J, the junction kept 17 bases outside the gene matches. The CDR3 sequence is CASSLLAGGVDRGEKLFF. CDR3 sequence (DNA): TGTGCCAGCAGCCTATTAGCAGGTGGTGTGGACAGGGGTGAAAAACTGTTTTTT.

As concerns this clonotype: A much larger clone differs by one base, so this may be a read error. This rearrangement joins TRBV20-1 to TRBJ2-2; 10 bases line up with TRBD2. The CDR3 sequence is 16 residues long. The germline CDR1 and CDR2 sequences are DFQATT and SNEGSKA (reference sequence). The CDR3 protein is CGARRSGTSVTGELFF. CDR3 bases: TGCGGTGCCCGTAGGTCCGGGACTAGCGTAACCGGGGAGCTGTTTTTT.

This rearrangement joins TRBV7-9 to TRBJ2-3; 9 bases agree with TRBD2. Germline CDR1 is SEHNR and CDR2 is FQNEAQ (reference sequence). Losses at the gene ends were 9 bases for V and 3 bases for J; bases not matched to a gene: 7. CDR3 size: 14 residues. The DNA for the CDR3 is TGTGCCAGTAAGCGGGAGGCAGGAACAGATACGCAGTATTTT. Protein: CASKREAGTDTQYF.

This clonotype turned up a few times. This sequence joins TRBV2 and TRBJ2-7, with 7 bases that match TRBD1. J gave up 3 bases and V 7 bases, and 3 bases lay outside the gene matches. From germline, CDR1 is SNHLY and CDR2 FYNNEI. The length of the CDR3 is 12 residues. CDR3 loop: CASKGQVYEQYF. The CDR3 nucleotides read TGTGCCAGCAAAGGACAGGTCTACGAGCAGTACTTC.

This clonotype was detected ten times or more. The V call is TRBV7-8, the J call TRBJ1-1, with 7 bases identical to TRBD1. CDR3 length equals 16 residues. Germline CDR1 is SGHVS and CDR2 is FQNEAQ. The V segment lost 5 bases and the J segment 3 bases; nucleotides outside the gene matches: 12. CDR3 DNA sequence: TGTGCCAGCAGCCACTCACTTCGAACAGGGGACACTGAAGCTTTCTTT. As protein: CASSHSLRTGDTEAFF.

Turning to this clonotype: One base away lies a much larger clone, so this may be a sequencing read error. The CDR3 coding sequence is TGTGCCGGCAGCCCCCGCGGGGTCGGAGAGACCCAGTACTTC. This gives the protein CAGSPRGVGETQYF. This chain connects TRBV6-5 to TRBJ2-5; tentatively, D is TRBD2 (6 bases). Germline V CDR1 and CDR2: MNHEY, SVGAGI. CDR3 length equals 14 residues.

This clonotype showed up many times. The chain is built from TRBV6-5 and TRBJ2-5; 8 nucleotides agree with TRBD1. V shed 5 bases and J 4 bases; nucleotides not matched to a gene: 9. The CDR3 is 15 amino acids. Germline V gene lookup returns CDR1 MNHEY and CDR2 SVGAGI. CDR3 loop: CASSEMAGTGETQYF. In DNA form, the CDR3 reads TGTGCCAGCAGTGAAATGGCGGGGACAGGAGAGACCCAGTACTTC.

This clonotype was observed many times. This sequence joins TRBV6-6 and TRBJ1-1, with 8 bases identical to TRBD1. Germline trimming cut 2 bases from V and 4 bases from J; bases unmatched to any gene: 12. CDR1 and CDR2 from the germline V gene are MNHNY and SVGAGI (reference sequence). CDR3 length equals 17 residues. CDR3 bases: TGTGCCAGCAGTTACCCCCCCCGGACAGGGCAGGGCACTGAAGCTTTCTTT. Translation gives CASSYPPRTGQGTEAFF.

This clonotype was observed many times. The V and J genes are TRBV5-4 and TRBJ2-5, with 8 bases matching TRBD2. CDR1 and CDR2 from the germline V gene are SGHNT and YYREEE (reference sequence). This CDR3 is 14 amino acids long. With V trimmed by 1 base and J by 4 bases, 3 bases remained unmatched. The CDR3 DNA follows: TGTGCCAGCAGCTTGAGGACTAGCTTAGAGACCCAGTACTTC. Translation gives CASSLRTSLETQYF.

The rearrangement joins TRBV7-2 to TRBJ2-5; D unresolved. V lost 0 bases and J lost 1, with 6 bases in between. CDR1 is SGHTA, CDR2 FQGNSA, per germline. The CDR3 has 14 residues. The CDR3 sequence is CASSLANSQETQYF. The CDR3 coding sequence is TGTGCCAGCAGCTTAGCGAACAGCCAAGAGACCCAGTACTTC.

Note on this clonotype: Germline and junction disagree at one end, which may indicate a read error. The chain is built from TRBV10-3 and TRBJ2-7; maybe TRBD1 (6 bases). Germline V gene sequence: CDR1 ENHRY, CDR2 SYGVKD. CDR3 length equals 15 residues. The DNA for the CDR3 is TGTGCCATCAGTGAGCGACACAGGGCACAAGGCGAGCAGTACTTT. This translates into CAISERHRAQGEQYF.

CDR3 loop: CATSPKDRAYGYTF. The CDR3 DNA reads TGTGCCACCAGCCCAAAGGACCGTGCCTATGGCTACACCTTC. The chain links TRBV15 to TRBJ1-2; D is ambiguous. CDR3 length: 14 residues. The germline V gene encodes CDR1 LNHNV and CDR2 YYDKDF (reference sequence). Trimming cost V 5 bases and J 4 bases, with 14 bases left between them.

This clonotype was counted at least ten times. The rearrangement uses TRBV7-2 and TRBJ1-5, with a possible D match to TRBD1 (5 bases). CDR1 is SGHTA, CDR2 FQGNSA, per germline. The CDR3 contains 17 residues. Trimming pared 1 base from V and 0 bases from J, leaving 13 bases between. The CDR3 reads CASSLVTGGYSNQPQHF. The DNA of the CDR3 is TGTGCCAGCAGCTTAGTAACGGGGGGATATAGCAATCAGCCCCAGCATTTT.